This is a list of T cell receptor beta chains from one sample in a study of siplizumab effects on memory and regulatory T cells. The protocol was immunoSEQ multiplex PCR, while the TCRdb copy is restricted to in-frame clones and leaves out a portion. This table has around 110,000 clones, about 95% appearing once. Sequencing was carried out using non-Treg CD4+ T cells sorted from blood. These receptor sequences come from a human donor in good health. Each CDR3 is given with its conserved first and last residue. A D gene is named only where the DNA matches it firmly. Not all rows give a size; the values are once, few, many and, for expanded clones, a class.

TRBV19	TRBD1	TRBJ1-1	once	TGTGCCAGTAGTCAAATTCCCTGGGAGGGGGCTAACACTGAAGCTTTCTTT	CASSQIPWEGANTEAFF
TRBV2	-	TRBJ1-1	-	TGTGCCAGCAGACTGGACGGGAACACTGAAGCTTTCTTT	CASRLDGNTEAFF
TRBV19	-	TRBJ2-1	once	TGTGCCAGTAGTAAAAAGGGGGTGCCCTACAATGAGCAGTTCTTC	CASSKKGVPYNEQFF
TRBV7-9	-	TRBJ1-4	-	TGTGCCAGCAGCGGAGGGTCGGGTCCTAATGAAAAACTGTTTTTT	CASSGGSGPNEKLFF
TRBV2	-	TRBJ2-7	-	TGTGCCAGCATATGGAGAACCGGCGAGCAGTACTTC	CASIWRTGEQYF
TRBV7-7	TRBD2	TRBJ2-5	-	TGTGCTAGCAGCCCGACTAGCGGCAAAGAGACCCAGTACTTC	CASSPTSGKETQYF
TRBV18	-	TRBJ2-7	-	TGTGCCAGCTCACCACCGGGCGGAGTCTCCTACGAGCAGTACTTC	CASSPPGGVSYEQYF
TRBV23-1	-	TRBJ2-1	-	TGCGCCAGCAGTCAAAGAGGGGCCCCTGAGCAGTTCTTC	CASSQRGAPEQFF
TRBV2	TRBD1	TRBJ1-6	-	TGTGCCAGCAGTACTCTGGACAGGAAAAATTCACCCCTCCACTTT	CASSTLDRKNSPLHF
TRBV5-1	-	TRBJ2-2	-	TGCGCCAGCAGCATCGACAGTGCCGGGGAGCTGTTTTTT	CASSIDSAGELFF
TRBV20-1	-	TRBJ1-2	-	TGCAGTGCTCCCCCGGCCACCGGCTACACCTTC	CSAPPATGYTF
TRBV6-5	-	TRBJ2-3	-	TGTGCCAGCAGTTACGCCCCCGGACTCTCCAGGGCGCAGTATTTT	CASSYAPGLSRAQYF
TRBV6-1	TRBD1	TRBJ2-5	-	TGTGCCAGCAGGGACCCGGGACAGGGAAAGACCCAGTACTTC	CASRDPGQGKTQYF
TRBV6-1	TRBD1	TRBJ2-7	-	TGTGCCAGCAGTGAGGGCATTTGGACAGGGCGCGAGCAGTACTTC	CASSEGIWTGREQYF
TRBV30	-	TRBJ2-2	-	TGTGCCTGGAGCGCCGGAGGTTACACCGGGGAGCTGTTTTTT	CAWSAGGYTGELFF
TRBV19	-	TRBJ2-7	-	TGTGCCAGTAGTATAGATTATCTAGTCTCTCTCGGACAGCAGTACTTC	CASSIDYLVSLGQQYF
TRBV19	-	TRBJ1-1	few	TGTGCCAGTAGTATAGTGCGTCCCTCTAGCACTGAAGCTTTCTTT	CASSIVRPSSTEAFF
TRBV6-5	TRBD1	TRBJ1-1	-	TGTGCCAGCAGCCCCTCGGGACAGGGTAAGACTGAAGCTTTCTTT	CASSPSGQGKTEAFF
TRBV4-2	TRBD2	TRBJ2-3	-	TGTGCCAGCAGTCCAGCTAGCGGGTATACAGATACGCAGTATTTT	CASSPASGYTDTQYF
TRBV6-4	TRBD1	TRBJ2-7	-	TGTGCCAGCAGGACGGGACAGGGCTACGAGCAGTACTTC	CASRTGQGYEQYF
TRBV5-8	-	TRBJ2-3	few	TGTGCCAGCAGTTCCTTGTTGGGCCCAGATACGCAGTATTTT	CASSSLLGPDTQYF
TRBV4-1	-	TRBJ1-2	-	TGCGCCAGCAGCCAAGATCCAGCTACCTATGGCTACACCTTC	CASSQDPATYGYTF
TRBV6-1	-	TRBJ2-3	-	TGTGCCAGCCTGCCGGGGCATAGCACAGATACGCAGTATTTT	CASLPGHSTDTQYF
TRBV18	-	TRBJ2-7	-	TGTGCCAGCTCACCAAACGGGATGGTTGAACCGAACCGCATTCCGGGGGAGCAGTACTTC	CASSPNGMVEPNRIPGEQYF
TRBV2	-	TRBJ1-1	-	TGTGCCAGCAGTGACTCGGTGGGCACTGAAGCTTTCTTT	CASSDSVGTEAFF
TRBV29-1	-	TRBJ1-4	-	TGCAGCGTTGAAGGGGGGGATGAAAAACTGTTTTTT	CSVEGGDEKLFF
TRBV30	-	TRBJ1-2	few	TGTGCCTGGAGCCCAGACGGCTACACCTTC	CAWSPDGYTF
TRBV5-1	-	TRBJ1-1	-	TGCGCCAGCAGCTTGGAGGGTGTGGACACTGAAGCTTTCTTT	CASSLEGVDTEAFF
TRBV5-1	TRBD2	TRBJ2-5	-	TGCGCCAGCAGCTTGGCCCAGCGGGGGGGCATGGAGACCCAGTACTTC	CASSLAQRGGMETQYF
TRBV7-6	TRBD2	TRBJ2-7	-	TGTGCCAGCAGCTACGGGACTAGCGGGATCTACGAGCAGTACTTC	CASSYGTSGIYEQYF
TRBV30	TRBD2	TRBJ2-1	-	TGTGCCTGGAGCCCCCTCCGGACTAGCGGGAGTCATTATGAGCAGTTCTTC	CAWSPLRTSGSHYEQFF
TRBV6-4	-	TRBJ1-2	-	TGTGCCAGCAGTATGGACAGTGCCCCGACCGATACTAACTATGGCTACACCTTC	CASSMDSAPTDTNYGYTF
TRBV19	TRBD1	TRBJ1-5	-	TGTGCCAGTAGCACGGACAGGGCAGGGACCCAGCATTTT	CASSTDRAGTQHF
TRBV6-1	-	TRBJ1-5	few	TGTGCCAGCAGCCCAACACGGGCAGATCAGCCCCAGCATTTT	CASSPTRADQPQHF
TRBV27	-	TRBJ2-6	-	TGTGCCAGCAGGAGTTGGGTCTCTGGGGCCAACGTCCTGACTTTC	CASRSWVSGANVLTF
TRBV5-1	TRBD2	TRBJ2-1	-	TGCGCCAGCAGCTTGGGGACTAGCGGCAATGAGCAGTTCTTC	CASSLGTSGNEQFF
TRBV7-8	-	TRBJ2-5	-	TGTGCCAGCAGCTTCATGGTAGGGACCCAGTACTTC	CASSFMVGTQYF
TRBV2	-	TRBJ2-1	-	TGTGCCAGCAGTAATCCGGGGGTGAACAATGAGCAGTTCTTC	CASSNPGVNNEQFF
TRBV18	TRBD1	TRBJ2-7	-	TGTGCCAGCTCACTAGACAGGGGTGGATACGAGCAGTACTTC	CASSLDRGGYEQYF
TRBV4-1	-	TRBJ2-7	-	TGCGCCAGCAGCCAAGTTACCAACTCCTACGAGCAGTACTTC	CASSQVTNSYEQYF
TRBV5-4	TRBD2	TRBJ2-1	once	TGTGCCAGCAGCTTGGCCAGTAGCGGGAGATCCAATGAGCAGTTCTTC	CASSLASSGRSNEQFF
TRBV18	-	TRBJ2-5	-	TGTGCCAGCTCAGGGCAGACCCCTCCAGAGGCCCAGTACTTC	CASSGQTPPEAQYF
TRBV29-1	TRBD1	TRBJ1-2	-	TGCAGCGTTGAATCCGGGACAGGGTACTATGGCTACACCTTC	CSVESGTGYYGYTF
TRBV7-7	-	TRBJ2-2	-	TGTGCCAGCAGCCCAACTCCCAAGGCCTCCGGGGAGCTGTTTTTT	CASSPTPKASGELFF
TRBV6-1	-	TRBJ2-7	-	TGTGCCAGCAGTGATCTACCCCCATCCTACGAGCAGTACTTC	CASSDLPPSYEQYF
TRBV4-1	TRBD2	TRBJ2-2	-	TGCGCCAGCAGGGGGTTAGCGGGGGGCACCGGGGAGCTGTTTTTT	CASRGLAGGTGELFF
TRBV5-4	-	TRBJ1-2	-	TGTGCCAGCAGCTTGGCGGGAGTTCTCTATGGCTACACCTTC	CASSLAGVLYGYTF
TRBV6-1	-	TRBJ2-5	-	TGTGCCAGCAGCCTAGGACAGATCCAAGAGACCCAGTACTTC	CASSLGQIQETQYF